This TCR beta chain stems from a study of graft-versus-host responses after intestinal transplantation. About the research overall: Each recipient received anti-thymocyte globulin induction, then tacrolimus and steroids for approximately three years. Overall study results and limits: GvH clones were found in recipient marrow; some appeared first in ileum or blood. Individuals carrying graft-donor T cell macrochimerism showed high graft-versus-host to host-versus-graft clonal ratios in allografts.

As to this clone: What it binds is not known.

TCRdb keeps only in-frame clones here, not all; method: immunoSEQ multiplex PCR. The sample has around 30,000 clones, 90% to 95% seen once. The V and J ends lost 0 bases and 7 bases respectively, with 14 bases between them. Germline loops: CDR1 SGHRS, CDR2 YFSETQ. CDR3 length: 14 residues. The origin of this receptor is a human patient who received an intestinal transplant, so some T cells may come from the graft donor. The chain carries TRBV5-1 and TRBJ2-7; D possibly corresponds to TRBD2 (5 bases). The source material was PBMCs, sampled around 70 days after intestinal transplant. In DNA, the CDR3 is TGCGCCAGCAGCTTGGAAGGACCGTCGGGGGAGCAGTACTTC. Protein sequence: CASSLEGPSGEQYF.